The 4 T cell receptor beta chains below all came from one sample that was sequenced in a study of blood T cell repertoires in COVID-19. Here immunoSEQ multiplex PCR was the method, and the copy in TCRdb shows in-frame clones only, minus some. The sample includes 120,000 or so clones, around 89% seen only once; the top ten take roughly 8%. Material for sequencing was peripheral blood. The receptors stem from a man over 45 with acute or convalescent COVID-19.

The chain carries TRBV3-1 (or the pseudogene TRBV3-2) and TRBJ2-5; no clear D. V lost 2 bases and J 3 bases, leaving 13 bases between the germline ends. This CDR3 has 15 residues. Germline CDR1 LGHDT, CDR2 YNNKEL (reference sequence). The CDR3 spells CASSQLNFPKETQYF. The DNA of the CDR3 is TGTGCCAGCAGCCAACTTAACTTCCCAAAAGAGACCCAGTACTTC.

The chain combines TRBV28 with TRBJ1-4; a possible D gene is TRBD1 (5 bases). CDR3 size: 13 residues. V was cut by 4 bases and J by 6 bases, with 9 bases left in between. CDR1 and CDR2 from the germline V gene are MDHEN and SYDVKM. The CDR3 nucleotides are TGTGCCAGCAGTTCGGGAGGGGATGAAAAACTGTTTTTT. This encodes CASSSGGDEKLFF.

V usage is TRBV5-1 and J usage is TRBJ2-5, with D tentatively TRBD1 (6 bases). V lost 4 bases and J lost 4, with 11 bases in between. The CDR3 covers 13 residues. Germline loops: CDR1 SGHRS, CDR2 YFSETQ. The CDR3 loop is CASSTTGTETQYF. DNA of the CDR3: TGCGCCAGCAGCACGACAGGAACAGAGACCCAGTACTTC.

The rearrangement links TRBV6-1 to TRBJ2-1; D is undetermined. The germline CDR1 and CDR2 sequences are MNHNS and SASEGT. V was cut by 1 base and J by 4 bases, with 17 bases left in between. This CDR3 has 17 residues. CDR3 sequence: CASSEGLSDPQYNEQFF. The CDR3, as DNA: TGTGCCAGCAGTGAAGGACTGTCCGATCCTCAGTACAATGAGCAGTTCTTC.